This T cell receptor (beta chain) was captured by sequencing in a study of identical twins. TCRdb reanalysed the 5' RACE reads using MiXCR and keeps one entry per CDR3 protein. The sample yields around 250,000 distinct CDR3 sequences, about an eighth seen once. This clonotype has more than one count but fewer than ten. CDR1 is KGHSH, CDR2 LQKENI, per germline. CDR3 length: 18 residues. Unmatched junction bases numbered 16, after V lost 3 bases and J lost 4 bases. This sample also appeared in a second study, on yellow fever vaccine responses in identical twins.

The TCR was taken from a woman between 18 and 30 years old in good health. Sequencing input: memory (CD45RO+) T cells sorted from blood. V is TRBV18 and J is TRBJ2-3, with TRBD2 matching 7 bases. In nucleotides, the CDR3 is TGTGCCAGCTCACCGTCGTTTGGGAGCGGGGAAGGGCCAGATACGCAGTATTTT. Translating it yields CASSPSFGSGEGPDTQYF.